This T cell receptor (beta chain) is from a study of cytomegalovirus exposure and HLA in healthy donors. V lost 5 bases to trimming and J lost 6 bases; unmatched junction nucleotides: 3. This CDR3 has 11 residues. The germline CDR1 and CDR2 sequences are SQVTM and ANQGSEA. 60 Vbeta and 13 Jbeta primers were used in PCR. Assay used: immunoSEQ multiplex PCR; TCRdb lists only in-frame clones, some missing. Its table records under 150,000 clones. The chain couples TRBV29-1 to TRBJ1-2; TRBD1 matches at 7 bases. Material for sequencing was PBMCs. The clonotype was recovered from a man in his forties in good health and CMV-seronegative. The chain's CDR3 is CSVYGQDGYTF. CDR3 DNA sequence: TGCAGCGTTTATGGACAGGATGGCTACACCTTC.